The TCR beta chain described here comes from a study of blood T cell repertoires in COVID-19. In the study overall: The analysed material was cDNA or gDNA that came from T cells, B-cell-depleted T cells, or PBMCs.

This CDR3 is built from 13 residues. Trimming cost V 3 bases and J 8 bases, with 8 bases left between them. Germline loops: CDR1 SGHTA, CDR2 FQGNSA. This clone was observed a handful of times. Self-reported history from a screening survey and questionnaire set each donor's cohort. Cohort 3 recovery required two negative PCRs, clearance, or symptom resolution. TCRdb's copy holds only in-frame clones and misses some; the assay was immunoSEQ multiplex PCR. The profile shows 150,000 to 200,000 clones, around 90% of them singletons. Sequenced sample: PBMCs or T cells enriched from blood (not recorded which). This sequence originates from a woman under 40 who had recovered from COVID-19. This rearrangement joins TRBV7-2 to TRBJ1-6, with unresolved D. CDR3 bases: TGTGCCAGCAGCTTCATCATTGATTCACCCCTCCACTTT. It codes for CASSFIIDSPLHF.